Included here is one T cell receptor beta chain sequence, with context. The antigen is undetermined. This CDR3 region has 12 residues. CDR1 is MNHNS, CDR2 SASEGT, per germline. Unmatched junction bases numbered 3, after V lost 5 bases and J lost 8 bases. Presence of unique molecular identifiers characterized the TCR beta cDNA libraries. MiXCR, run by TCRdb on the PCR reads, gives a single entry per CDR3 protein. Of about 770,000 distinct CDR3 sequences listed, 46% are singletons. This record comes from a study of post-analysis software for immune sequencing data. Overall study results and limits: Patients with multiple sclerosis recorded significantly lower normalized Chao1 diversity than controls, the study found. Four to six TRBV segments were significantly more frequent in patients than in controls. TRBV5-6, TRBV5-1 and TRBV20-1 were among these segments.

This receptor was identified in a girl aged 5-17 years with multiple sclerosis. This chain uses TRBV6-1 with TRBJ2-1, with TRBD2 matching 7 bases. Sample: blood. The CDR3 DNA reads TGTGCCAGCAGTCCCCTAGCGGATGAGCAGTTCTTC. Its translation is CASSPLADEQFF.